A single sample is the source of the 22 T cell receptor beta chains below, sequenced in a study of T cells in Graves' hyperthyroidism and ophthalmopathy. TCR beta CDR3 regions were amplified from RNA. The study used the HTBI primer set for a first-round RT-PCR of the TCR CDR3. TCRdb analysed the multiplex PCR reads with MiXCR anew, one entry per CDR3 protein. The table has about 610,000 distinct CDR3 sequences, about 15% seen once. The source material was blood. The source of these receptors is a middle-aged woman with Graves' ophthalmopathy.

This clonotype was seen ten or more times. The CDR3 nucleotides read TGCGCCAGCAGCTTGGCCGTTGACAAAGCCTACGAGCAGTACTTC. Its protein product is CASSLAVDKAYEQYF. The chain combines TRBV5-1 with TRBJ2-7, with D hard to call. This CDR3 is built from 15 residues. Germline lookup yields CDR1 SGHRS and CDR2 YFSETQ. V was trimmed by 0 bases and J by 2 bases, leaving 12 bases between them.

Ten or more counts support this clonotype. V usage is TRBV13 and J usage is TRBJ2-7; D call uncertain. CDR1 is PRHDT and CDR2 is FYEKMQ in the germline V gene (reference sequence). V was cut by 5 bases and J by 6 bases, with 14 bases left in between. This CDR3 region has 13 residues. The CDR3 sequence: CASSPPRVGEQYF. DNA for the CDR3: TGTGCCAGCAGCCCCCCCCGGGTGGGCGAGCAGTACTTC.

This clonotype was picked up many times. The chain couples TRBV20-1 to TRBJ2-5; D perhaps matches TRBD2 (6 bases). V dropped 0 bases and J dropped 1 base, with 9 bases sitting between them. The CDR3 runs 14 residues. In germline, CDR1 is DFQATT, CDR2 SNEGSKA (reference sequence). CDR3 DNA: TGCAGTGCTAGAGATCGACTAGTCCAAGAGACCCAGTACTTC. Protein: CSARDRLVQETQYF.

This clonotype was seen at least ten times. V usage is TRBV7-2 and J usage is TRBJ2-7, with 9 bases matching TRBD2. The CDR3 contains 15 residues. V gave up 5 bases and J gave up 4 bases; unmatched junction bases: 9. The germline V gene has CDR1 SGHTA and CDR2 FQGNSA. CDR3 DNA: TGTGCCAGCAGCGTTTCCCTTAGCGGGAGTTACGAGCAGTACTTC. It encodes CASSVSLSGSYEQYF.

In this sample, this clonotype turned up many times. The chain recombines TRBV11-1 with TRBJ1-2; D gene uncertain. Germline V gene data show CDR1 as SGHAT and CDR2 as FQDESV (reference sequence). The CDR3 extends over 16 amino acids. V was pared by 2 bases and J by 5 bases, with 18 bases between. The CDR3 DNA follows: TGTGCCAGCAGCTTAAGCCCCGCGGGCATTGAGTATGGCTACACCTTC. Translating it yields CASSLSPAGIEYGYTF.

This clonotype was detected ten times or more. The rearrangement uses TRBV7-9 and TRBJ1-1; no reliable D call. CDR3 length: 14 residues. V dropped 0 bases and J dropped 1 base, with 6 bases sitting between them. Per the germline V gene, CDR1 is SEHNR and CDR2 is FQNEAQ (reference sequence). CDR3 region: CASSLALTNTEAFF. The CDR3 coding sequence is TGTGCCAGCAGCTTAGCCCTGACGAACACTGAAGCTTTCTTT.

The table lists this clonotype with many counts. The rearrangement links TRBV7-2 to TRBJ2-5; no firm D call. Germline V lookup: CDR1 SGHTA, CDR2 FQGNSA. The CDR3 loop spans 14 amino acids. Between the trimmed V and J ends, which lost 5 bases and 2 bases, there was a span of 12 bases. The CDR3 region has the DNA TGTGCCAGCAGCCCCTGGACGAGACAAGAGACCCAGTACTTC. Amino acids: CASSPWTRQETQYF.

DNA of the CDR3: TGTGCCAGCAGTCACGGACTAGCACGAACGGCCGGGGAGCTGTTTTTT. This encodes CASSHGLARTAGELFF. The chain recombines TRBV6-5 with TRBJ2-2, with 8 positions matching TRBD2. CDR1 is MNHEY and CDR2 is SVGAGI in the germline V gene. The CDR3 contains 16 residues. Trimming at V came to 5 bases and at J to 6 bases, leaving 11 bases not matched to a gene.

The sample holds many counts of this clonotype. The V call is TRBV29-1, the J call TRBJ1-1, with a tentative D call TRBD1 (6 bases). The CDR3 has 13 amino acids. Germline CDR1 is SQVTM and CDR2 is ANQGSEA. The V end lost 6 bases, the J end lost 0 bases, and 11 bases lay between the germline ends. The CDR3 spells CSVAGHLNTEAFF. The CDR3 region has the DNA TGCAGCGTCGCGGGACACCTGAACACTGAAGCTTTCTTT. Using reference TRBV29-1 and TRBJ1-1 for the parts outside the CDR3, the full variable domain is SAVISQKPSRDICQRGTSLTIQCQVDSQVTMMFWYRQQPGQSLTLIATANQGSEATYESGFVIDKFPISRPNLTFSTLTVSNMSPEDSSIYLCSVAGHLNTEAFFGQGTRLTVV.

This clonotype was counted many times. The chain has TRBV7-2 and TRBJ2-5; 8 nucleotides match TRBD2. J lost 5 bases, V lost 10 bases, and 15 bases had no gene match. Germline assignment: CDR1 SGHTA and CDR2 FQGNSA. The CDR3 sequence is 15 residues long. DNA for the CDR3: TGTGCCATCCTACAGACCGGGACTAGGGGGGAGACCCAGTACTTC. Protein: CAILQTGTRGETQYF.

The chain has TRBV28 and TRBJ2-7; D may be TRBD1 or TRBD2 (5 bases each). V lost 7 bases to trimming and J lost 7 bases, with 17 bases between them. The CDR3 runs to 13 residues. CDR1 and CDR2 from the germline V gene are MDHEN and SYDVKM. The CDR3 DNA reads TGTGCCAGCACCTGGGACCAGGCCTTGGAGCAGTACTTC. Translating it yields CASTWDQALEQYF.

This clonotype was counted ten times or more. The rearrangement joins TRBV2 to TRBJ1-2; 9 bases align to TRBD1. This CDR3 comprises 14 residues. Germline V lookup: CDR1 SNHLY, CDR2 FYNNEI. Trimming took 5 bases from V and 5 from J; bases not matched to a gene: 6. The CDR3 region is CASSSAGQGYGYTF. Here the CDR3 DNA reads TGTGCCAGCAGTTCCGCGGGACAGGGATATGGCTACACCTTC.

This clonotype turned up a few times. The chain couples TRBV7-4 to TRBJ2-2, with 10 bases identical to TRBD1. The CDR3 runs to 20 residues. The germline CDR1 and CDR2 sequences are SGHVT and SQSDAQ. The junction had 17 bases not matched to a gene; V was cut back by 3 bases and J by 4 bases. This CDR3 reads CASSFNRPILDRGGTGELFF. The CDR3 DNA is TGTGCCAGCAGCTTCAACCGCCCTATTCTGGACAGGGGGGGCACCGGGGAGCTGTTTTTT. The full variable domain, with the rest looked up from reference TRBV7-4 and TRBJ2-2, is GAGVSQSPRYKVAKRGRDVALRCDSISGHVTLYWYRQTLGQGSEVLTYSQSDAQRDKSGRPSGRFSAERPERSVSTLKIQRTEQGDSAVYLCASSFNRPILDRGGTGELFFGEGSRLTVL.

The table lists this clonotype with many counts. The chain joins TRBV6-5 to TRBJ1-5; 10 positions match TRBD1. Trimming cost V 5 bases and J 3 bases; bases outside gene matches: 7. In germline, CDR1 is MNHEY, CDR2 SVGAGI. CDR3 length: 16 residues. The CDR3 DNA follows: TGTGCCAGCAGTCGTGGACAGGGGGTAGACAATCAGCCCCAGCATTTT. This codes for CASSRGQGVDNQPQHF.

This clonotype showed up just a few times. J is TRBJ1-6 and V is TRBV28, with 7 bases that match TRBD1. Germline CDR1 reads MDHEN; CDR2 reads SYDVKM. V trimming: 6 bases; J trimming: 4 bases; junction bases outside the gene matches: 0. The CDR3 consists of 13 residues. CDR3 coding DNA: TGTGCCAGCAGACAGGGGTATAATTCACCCCTCCACTTT. Residues: CASRQGYNSPLHF.

The J gene is TRBJ1-6, the V gene TRBV25-1, with a weak D call TRBD1 (6 bases). This CDR3 has 15 residues. Germline CDR1 reads MGHDK; CDR2 reads SYGVNS. V was shortened by 1 base and J by 11 bases, with 15 bases between the two germline ends. CDR3 nucleotides: TGTGCCAGCAGTGAATCCGGGGGGACATTCGCACCCCTCCACTTT. Amino acids: CASSESGGTFAPLHF.

There are many counts of this clonotype. The CDR3 region is CASSEEIPGAGTEAFF. Here the CDR3 DNA reads TGTGCCAGCAGTGAAGAGATCCCGGGGGCAGGCACTGAAGCTTTCTTT. This rearrangement joins TRBV6-1 to TRBJ1-1, with D tentatively TRBD1 (6 bases). The germline V gene has CDR1 MNHNS and CDR2 SASEGT. V was trimmed by 1 base and J by 4 bases, leaving 16 bases between them. The length of the CDR3 is 16 residues.

The sample holds many counts of this clonotype. The chain uses TRBV29-1 and TRBJ2-7, with D perhaps TRBD2 (6 bases). Germline-derived CDR1 and CDR2 are SQVTM and ANQGSEA. This CDR3 is 18 amino acids long. V lost 7 bases to trimming and J lost 2 bases, with 30 bases between them. Written as DNA, the CDR3 is TGCAGCGGCACAAAATATACCCGGTGTAGGAGGGGACCCTACGAGCAGTACTTC. It codes for CSGTKYTRCRRGPYEQYF.

This clonotype came up many times. V is TRBV19 and J is TRBJ2-7; TRBD1 aligns across 9 bases. Germline CDR1 is LNHDA and CDR2 is SQIVND (reference sequence). The CDR3 contains 15 residues. The trim removed 4 bases at V and 7 bases at J, leaving 11 bases unmatched. As DNA, the CDR3 is TGTGCCAGTAGTACCAGACCGGGACAGGGTCGTGAGCAGTACTTC. This gives the protein CASSTRPGQGREQYF.

This clonotype was seen many times. This rearrangement joins TRBV5-1 to TRBJ2-7, with TRBD2 matching over 7 bases. The CDR3 is 15 amino acids. With V trimmed by 0 bases and J by 0 bases, 3 bases remained unmatched. Germline V gene sequence: CDR1 SGHRS, CDR2 YFSETQ. The CDR3 DNA sequence: TGCGCCAGCAGCTTGGAGCGGGACGGCTCCTACGAGCAGTACTTC. Encoded protein: CASSLERDGSYEQYF. Full variable domain (rest looked up from reference TRBV5-1 and TRBJ2-7): KAGVTQTPRYLIKTRGQQVTLSCSPISGHRSVSWYQQTPGQGLQFLFEYFSETQRNKGNFPGRFSGRQFSNSRSEMNVSTLELGDSALYLCASSLERDGSYEQYFGPGTRLTVT.

At least ten counts were recorded for this clonotype. V and J are TRBV28 and TRBJ1-2, with D possibly matching TRBD1 (6 bases). There are 15 residues in the CDR3. In germline, CDR1 is MDHEN, CDR2 SYDVKM. V was shortened by 7 bases and J by 4 bases, with 19 bases between the two germline ends. Here the CDR3 reads CASISLGAFGYGYTF. CDR3 in DNA: TGTGCCAGCATCTCTCTGGGGGCCTTCGGCTATGGCTACACCTTC.

The rearrangement links TRBV20-1 to TRBJ1-2; TRBD1 aligns across 10 bases. With 1 base clipped from V and 7 bases from J, the junction kept 15 bases outside the gene matches. The CDR3 has 17 amino acids. Germline V gene lookup returns CDR1 DFQATT and CDR2 SNEGSKA (reference sequence). This CDR3 is CSARGGDRGVFLSGYTF. For the CDR3, the DNA is TGCAGTGCTAGAGGCGGGGACAGGGGAGTTTTTTTGAGTGGCTACACCTTC.